The entry below gives a single TCR beta chain sequence along with its context. Its specificity is unknown. The germline V gene encodes CDR1 SGHAT and CDR2 FQNNGV. Trimming left V 5 bases short and J 0 bases short, with 2 bases between. The CDR3 extends over 12 amino acids. The sample belongs to a study of T cell responses to AZD1222 COVID-19 vaccine. Whole-study results and caveats: The study sampled repertoires only after the peak T cell response.

Repertoires were generated with immunoSEQ multiplex PCR, while TCRdb's copy carries only in-frame clones and drops some. The sample carries around 130,000 clones, about 89% recorded once. This chain uses TRBV11-2 with TRBJ1-3; D is unclear. This material consisted of peripheral blood, taken 28 days after the second AZD1222 dose. This TCR derives from an adult who received the AZD1222 COVID-19 vaccine. The CDR3 DNA reads TGTGCCAGCAGCACCTCTGGAAACACCATATATTTT. Its translation: CASSTSGNTIYF.